A selection of T cell receptor beta chains follows, all from one sample in a study of T-cell reconstitution after alpha-beta-depleted transplantation in children. TCRdb reprocessed the PCR reads via MiXCR and lists one record per CDR3 protein. The sample lists approximately 500,000 distinct CDR3 sequences, approximately 10% occurring once. Specimen: PBMCs, collected before TCRalphabeta/CD19-depleted stem cell transplant. The source is a child aged 2 to 15 with inherited bone marrow failure, due to receive a stem cell transplant. CDR3s include the opening cysteine and the closing phenylalanine or tryptophan. D genes are given only for firm matches. Size values are once, few and many counts, or a class for expanded clones, and some rows have none.

>TRBV12-3/TRBV12-4|TRBD1|many|TRBJ1-5
CASSRDRAGDSNQPQHF
TGTGCCAGCAGCCGGGACAGGGCGGGAGATAGCAATCAGCCCCAGCATTTT
>TRBV20-1|-|many|TRBJ2-1
CSADGLFYNEQFF
TGCAGTGCTGATGGACTCTTTTACAATGAGCAGTTCTTC
>TRBV7-2|-|many|TRBJ1-5
CASGGGNQPQHF
TGTGCCAGTGGGGGTGGCAATCAGCCCCAGCATTTT
>TRBV25-1|TRBD1|many|TRBJ2-5
CASGRQGAQETQYF
TGTGCCAGCGGGAGACAGGGGGCCCAAGAGACCCAGTACTTC
>TRBV20-1|TRBD2|-|TRBJ2-5
CSASRGGVEETQYF
TGCAGTGCTAGTCGCGGGGGGGTGGAGGAGACCCAGTACTTC
>TRBV6-2/TRBV6-3|TRBD2|many|TRBJ2-1
CASSDSGRPLF
TGTGCCAGCAGTGATAGCGGGAGGCCGCTCTTC
>TRBV20-1|-|-|TRBJ2-1
CSARDPGVARHNEQFF
TGCAGTGCTAGAGACCCGGGGGTAGCGAGACACAATGAGCAGTTCTTC
>TRBV20-1|TRBD2|few|TRBJ2-1
CSALGLVSVNEQFF
TGCAGTGCCCTAGGACTAGTGAGTGTAAATGAGCAGTTCTTC
>TRBV28|TRBD1|many|TRBJ2-2
CASSFQGADGELFF
TGTGCCAGCAGTTTTCAGGGGGCTGACGGGGAGCTGTTTTTT
>TRBV6-5|-|many|TRBJ1-2
CASSIRGDGYTF
TGTGCCAGCAGTATTCGGGGGGATGGCTACACCTTC
>TRBV12-3/TRBV12-4|TRBD2|-|TRBJ2-3
CASSQGLSHVDTQYF
TGTGCCAGCAGCCAGGGACTATCCCACGTAGATACGCAGTATTTT
>TRBV7-7|-|many|TRBJ2-7
CASSLAGEGNEQYF
TGTGCCAGCAGCTTAGCTGGAGAGGGGAACGAGCAGTACTTC
>TRBV20-1|-|few|TRBJ1-1
CSARGSWQMNTEAFF
TGCAGTGCTAGAGGAAGTTGGCAGATGAACACTGAAGCTTTCTTT
>TRBV4-1|TRBD2|many|TRBJ2-2
CASSQEVGGWGTGELFF
TGCGCCAGCAGCCAAGAGGTCGGGGGGTGGGGCACCGGGGAGCTGTTTTTT
>TRBV5-1|-|many|TRBJ1-6
CASSLGSARSFSPLHF
TGCGCCAGCAGCTTGGGGTCGGCGAGAAGTTTTTCACCCCTCCACTTT
>TRBV29-1|-|many|TRBJ2-5
CSVDPEGPETQYF
TGCAGCGTTGATCCGGAGGGCCCGGAGACCCAGTACTTC
>TRBV12-3/TRBV12-4|-|few|TRBJ2-1
CASRRALTNEQFF
TGTGCCAGCAGAAGAGCTCTCACCAATGAGCAGTTCTTC
>TRBV7-2|-|many|TRBJ1-3
CASSLQGTWGNTIYF
TGTGCCAGCAGCCTCCAGGGGACTTGGGGAAACACCATATATTTT
>TRBV19|-|-|TRBJ1-5
CASSILYADSMGQPQHF
TGTGCCAGTAGTATATTGTACGCGGACAGCATGGGACAGCCCCAGCATTTT
>TRBV29-1|-|many|TRBJ2-1
CSVGQDSRYNEQFF
TGCAGCGTTGGGCAGGACAGTCGATACAATGAGCAGTTCTTC
>TRBV12-3/TRBV12-4|-|many|TRBJ2-3
CASSFRGPDTQYF
TGTGCCAGCAGTTTTAGAGGGCCAGATACGCAGTATTTT
>TRBV4-1|-|many|TRBJ2-7
CASSQAGEPSSYEQYF
TGCGCCAGCAGCCAAGCAGGAGAACCGTCCTCCTACGAGCAGTACTTC
>TRBV5-1|-|few|TRBJ2-7
CASSLASGFPYEQYF
TGCGCCAGCAGCTTGGCGAGCGGGTTCCCCTACGAGCAGTACTTC
>TRBV15|-|many|TRBJ1-4
CATSRDSGQFNEKLFF
TGTGCCACCAGCAGAGATAGTGGACAGTTTAATGAAAAACTGTTTTTT
>TRBV7-2|-|many|TRBJ1-2
CASSFVRGLAYGYTF
TGTGCCAGCAGCTTTGTTAGGGGGTTGGCCTATGGCTACACCTTC
>TRBV6-5|TRBD1|-|TRBJ2-7
CASSYEAPGQLYEQYF
TGTGCCAGCAGTTACGAAGCTCCGGGACAGCTCTACGAGCAGTACTTC
>TRBV20-1|-|many|TRBJ2-3
CSASSSPPGTDTQYF
TGCAGTGCTAGCTCGTCTCCGCCGGGCACAGATACGCAGTATTTT
>TRBV4-3|-|many|TRBJ2-1
CASSQGWQDEQFF
TGCGCCAGCAGCCAAGGATGGCAGGATGAGCAGTTCTTC
>TRBV30|-|-|TRBJ2-1
CAWSIYNEQFF
TGTGCCTGGAGTATCTACAATGAGCAGTTCTTC
>TRBV29-1|TRBD2|many|TRBJ2-7
CSVIGLAATYEQYF
TGCAGCGTCATTGGACTAGCCGCTACCTACGAGCAGTACTTC
>TRBV5-1|-|many|TRBJ2-3
CASSLARADTQYF
TGCGCCAGCAGCTTGGCTCGGGCAGATACGCAGTATTTT
>TRBV11-2|-|-|TRBJ1-2
CASSPGTAFRGYTF
TGTGCCAGCAGCCCCGGGACGGCGTTTCGGGGCTACACCTTC
>TRBV20-1|-|few|TRBJ2-5
CSATGGVAQYF
TGCAGTGCGACCGGGGGAGTCGCCCAGTACTTC